This TCR beta chain comes out of a study of control samples from healthy donors and cancer patients. The CDR3 spans 14 residues. V was shortened by 1 base and J by 4 bases, with 7 bases between the two germline ends. Per the germline V gene, CDR1 is KGHDR and CDR2 is SFDVKD. Using immunoSEQ multiplex PCR, the repertoire was profiled, and TCRdb retains in-frame clones only, with some absent. The sample records around 150,000 clones, 75% to 90% being singletons. The chain combines TRBV24-1 with TRBJ1-5; D gene ambiguous. The material sequenced was blood. The sequence came from a man younger than 45 in good health. The DNA of the CDR3 is TGTGCCACCAGTGATTTTTACTTTAATCAGCCCCAGCATTTT. It specifies CATSDFYFNQPQHF.